The present TCR beta chain was sequenced within a study of cytomegalovirus exposure and HLA in healthy donors (dated by TCRdb to 2015 to 2018). The study in broad terms: An earlier analysis of roughly 630 of the donors reported 250 to 300 Gb of sequence data and 100 million to 140 million unique TCR beta sequences from some 180 million T cells. Roughly 300 gigabases of sequencing data and around 87 million unique TCR sequences were included in an early release covering over 600 HLA-typed donors. The genetic ancestry cluster associated with self-reported Caucasian donors included 65% to 90% of the 300 to 400 genotyped donors. The study was designed to test whether signatures of past pathogen exposure could be identified by cataloging public T cell receptors. The study profiled the T cell repertoires of hundreds of subjects by immunosequencing and related them to cytomegalovirus serostatus. In addition to the first cohort of hundreds of subjects, a separate validation cohort of over 90 different subjects was used. To predict cytomegalovirus infection status, the study brought together high-throughput TCR immunosequencing, statistical association of individual TCRs with disease status, and machine learning. A later analysis re-examined previously published TCR beta repertoires from more than 600 donors and added high-resolution HLA genotyping to investigate patterns of TCR occurrence. The later analysis used no new phenotypic data to find candidate immune exposures, relying instead on TCR beta sequences and their occurrence across donors. An earlier analysis of around 640 of the donors used high-throughput TCR beta sequencing to judge whether each TCR beta V gene segment behaved as functional or pseudogenic. Donor age, sex, ethnicity and CMV serostatus were collected together with the repertoire data. A later genetic analysis took genome-wide SNP genotypes for about 55% of the roughly 700 donors and used that subset as a discovery cohort. All discovery cohort repertoires had been generated using a single sequencing platform. HLA typing covered class I and class II loci at four-digit resolution. Typing coverage differed by locus: A, B, C, DRB1 and DQB1 were typed in roughly 629-640 donors, DQA1 in around 500, DPA1 in approximately 600, and DPB1 in about 450. Five DR-DQ haplotypes were handled as single units for association and clustering because linkage in the cohort was strong. Among 300 to 500 genotyped donors of the cohort, an average of roughly 230,000 unique TCR beta nucleotide sequences was sequenced per donor, of which about 19% were non-productive.

Details on this clone: It lacks a known antigen. Per-base quality was not reported, and no clone a single base away is much larger than it.

The study at large found these results: The earlier analysis of approximately 540 of the donors excluded around 17 rarely observed V segments, including chromosome 9 orphons, because counts were too low. In vitro tests confirmed that a few of the cytomegalovirus-associated TCR beta chains recognize cytomegalovirus antigens. The only immune exposure information available for the cohort was CMV serostatus. The authors suggested that the approach could potentially be generalized to other disease states and immunological phenotypes. A later analysis found that HLA-associated TCR beta chains were more clonally expanded and had lower generation probabilities than equally common non-associated chains. When HLA alleles, especially DR and DQ, strongly co-occurred, attributing TCR associations to individual alleles was difficult. According to a later analysis, TCR association rates differed among HLA loci, with DRB1 alleles showing the most associated TCRs and HLA-C alleles showing the fewest. Correlated functional status among segregating V segments might be attributable to linkage disequilibrium, but an unknown experimental factor could not be ruled out. A later genetic analysis reported fewer N-insertions in productive TCRs among donors in an Asian-associated ancestry cluster than the approximately 700-donor mean. The presence/absence analyses assumed that sequencing depth was roughly uniform across donors, and that assumption may not be true. According to a later analysis, parvovirus B19, influenza, CMV and Epstein-Barr virus appeared linked to several top co-occurrence clusters. Because some donors lacked HLA typing at each locus, the association tests relied only on the typed subset. In a later genetic analysis, a missense DCLRE1C variant was associated with V-gene and J-gene trimming of TCR beta chains, and the association was replicated in an independent cohort. Cytomegalovirus status was reported to be diagnosed by the classifier with high specificity and sensitivity in both the original and validation cohorts. A later analysis found that most CMV-associated TCR beta chains appeared HLA-restricted, with HLA associations seemingly driven largely by CMV exposure. Most TCR sequences were observed very rarely across donors, whereas some public TCRs were present in many individuals. A total of 150 to 200 TCR beta chains were listed by the study as associated with cytomegalovirus. A cluster of highly shared sequence variants was judged likely to represent a technical artifact of the sequencing pipeline. An earlier analysis of around 600 of the donors showed that most TCR beta V segments appeared in productive rearrangements either about 87% or about 30% of the time, which broadly matched IMGT annotations. Specific HLA alleles were associated with 15,000 to 20,000 TCR beta sequences at a false discovery rate of 0.05 in a later analysis. A further reported finding was that TCR beta sequences accurately predicted the HLA-A and HLA-B alleles for most subjects in the first cohort. This cohort had only TCR beta chains sequenced, and the lack of alpha or paired-chain data limited which features could be detected. Some IMGT-functional V segments, including TRBV6-2 and TRBV6-3, could not be told apart with the 87-base-pair reads, so those segments were excluded.

The junction carries 15 bases between V and J, which are trimmed by 4 bases and 2 bases respectively. Looking up the germline V gene yields CDR1 MGHRA and CDR2 YSYEKL. From the cysteine up to the phenylalanine, the CDR3 has a length of 16 residues. CDR3 DNA is the only sequence kept; it has 48 bases, read in frame from the first base. In total, roughly 670 healthy bone marrow donors made up the cohort. All cohort members were sampled while nominally healthy, although unrecorded immune exposures were likely present. The donor tested CMV seronegative, placing the donor among the 350 to 400 seronegative members of the cohort. A peripheral blood sample was provided by each donor, and peripheral blood mononuclear cells were used for TCR beta sequencing. Genomic DNA was extracted from the blood cell samples with the Qiagen DNeasy Blood Extraction Kit. The library was built by means of the immunoSEQ multiplex PCR assay. For the multiplex PCR, a mixture combining 60 forward primers for TCR Vbeta segments and 13 reverse primers for TCR Jbeta segments was used. Amplification of the CDR3 region of rearranged TCR beta genes was performed with a multiplex PCR assay on genomic DNA. The Illumina HiSeq System was used to sequence the amplified TCR beta libraries as 87-base-pair reads. For the original study's pipeline: A later analysis counted about 80 million unique TCR beta chains across the 700 or so repertoires, and roughly 9.9 million of these chains were shared by at least two donors. Raw reads were error-corrected and collapsed into unique sequences with a nearest-neighbor algorithm that merged closely related sequences to remove PCR and sequencing errors. V, D and J gene segments were assigned by aligning CDR3 sequences to IMGT reference sequences. Each retained sequence needed at least a six-nucleotide match to both a V gene segment and a J gene segment. A rearrangement was called productive if the CDR3 had no stop codons and remained in frame with V and J, and every other rearrangement was called non-productive. Following IMGT convention, CDR3 was defined as the stretch from the second conserved V-encoded cysteine to the conserved J-encoded phenylalanine. The earlier analysis of 500 to 600 of the donors excluded sequences that lacked an unambiguous match to a single V gene segment. In an earlier analysis of several hundred of the donors, a V segment was called functional when productive rearrangements were above 56.7%, and segregating when the standard deviation between donors exceeded 5%. A statistical classification framework was built for diagnosing cytomegalovirus status from the catalog of TCR beta chain sequences. In a later analysis, TCR nucleotide sequences were compared against IMGT/GENE-DB human TR gene sequences so that V and J genes could be assigned. Using the TCRdist pipeline, a later analysis assigned CDR3 sequences along with most-parsimonious VDJ recombination scenarios. In a later analysis, each TCR beta chain was defined by its CDR3 amino acid sequence together with its V-gene family, and reads lacking a unique V-gene family were excluded. To address suspected cross-contamination and a sequencing artifact, a later analysis removed 592 highly shared, low-generation-probability nucleotide sequences. In a later analysis, a clonal expansion index was calculated for each public chain from normalized within-repertoire ranks of inferred template counts. A later analysis computed generation probabilities with a VDJ recombination model fitted to out-of-frame rearrangements, and checked the results against IGoR. A later analysis scored TCR-TCR, TCR-HLA and TCR-CMV co-occurrence with hypergeometric tests, applying a repertoire-size bias correction to TCR pairs. In a later analysis, false discovery rates were estimated by permuting HLA or CMV assignments 20 times. A later analysis grouped co-occurring TCRs with DBSCAN, adding TCRdist sequence similarity when clustering within HLA-allele-positive subsets. Repertoires with fewer than 30,000 or more than 120,000 public chains were left out of co-occurrence clustering, as were roughly five repertoires with anomalous nucleotide sharing. TCRdb mirrors the immuneACCESS table, restricted to in-frame sequences. Some clones are absent from its copies; in checked studies, under half trace to an unresolved V gene, and the reason for the others is unknown. V, J and clone size were drawn from that table, and D and trimming were deduced from the DNA. The sample records about 110,000 clones, 70% to 80% of which are singletons. The biggest ten clones account for 3.5% to 4% of the sample.

Sample: PBMCs. The rearranged segments are TRBV4-1 and TRBJ2-4; the best D guess is TRBD1, with 6 bases matching. This clonotype was obtained from a man in his sixties in good health and CMV-seronegative. The CDR3 amino acid sequence is: CASSPLLGDTKNIQYF. The nucleotide sequence reads TGCGCCAGCAGCCCCCTCTTGGGGGACACCAAAAACATTCAGTACTTC.